This TCR beta chain is drawn from a study of T-cell memory formation after mild COVID-19 (dated by TCRdb to the early 2020s). Regarding the complete study: TCR sequence clusters from the two donors were found to be largely donor specific. T-cell clones expanding and contracting after mild COVID-19 in two donors were tracked by longitudinal TCRalpha and TCRbeta repertoire sequencing. The cohort was made up of two young adult volunteers, one female and one male, who were previously healthy. What the study reported, not specific to this receptor: The study covered only a couple of mild cases, and larger cohorts including severe cases with pre-infection samples were considered necessary. Some responding clones were detected in pre-infection memory, which suggested that pre-existing cross-reactive memory T cells had joined the SARS-CoV-2 response. SARS-CoV-2 specificity was not confirmed for the second-wave clones peaking on day 37. Balanced CD4/CD8 phenotypes were observed for clones contracting from day 15 to 85, whereas a bias towards CD4+ was observed for a second wave of clones expanding from day 15 to 37. Contracting CD4+ clones appeared mostly in the CM and EM memory subsets, whereas CD8+ clones were enriched in EMRA.

Based on the germline V gene, the CDR1 and CDR2 sequences are MNHEY and SVGAGI. From the cysteine up to the phenylalanine, the CDR3 has a length of 15 residues. CDR3 DNA only is kept here, 45 bases in frame from base 1. Clipping removes 2 bases from V and 6 bases from J, with 7 as the unmatched junction base count. Instrument used: Illumina NovaSeq 6000. TCRalpha and TCRbeta cDNA libraries were built by 5'RACE with constant-segment primers, adding sample barcodes and unique molecular identifiers. RNA was extracted from every sample with Trizol reagent. Library amplification was performed in two PCR steps, and a second sample barcode and Illumina TruSeq adapters were introduced in the second step. Libraries were sequenced on an Illumina NovaSeq with 2 x 150 bp paired-end reads. Per the original workflow: With migec v1.2.7, reads were demultiplexed and then collapsed into UMI-guided consensus sequences. Using mixcr v2.1.11, UMI consensuses were aligned to TRA and TRB V and J templates and then assembled into clonotypes. A clonotype was counted as expanded or contracted only if both edgeR and NoisET called the change significant, with noise models trained on biological replicates. For edgeR calls, a false discovery rate-adjusted p below 0.01 and a log2 fold-change threshold of 1 were applied. As an exploratory analysis of dynamics, max-normalized trajectories of the 1000 most abundant clonotypes were examined with PCA combined with hierarchical clustering. The CD4 or CD8 phenotype of responding clones was assigned using the separately sequenced CD4+ and CD8+ repertoires. The public reads were reanalyzed by TCRdb: fastp trimming at Q25, MiXCR alignment, in-frame beta chains only. Entries that share a CDR3 protein sequence are merged under the most common genes and DNA. The V and J calls here are based on TCRdb, not the publication. The sample table lists about 360,000 distinct CDR3 sequences, roughly 14% of them with a count of one. About 22% of the sample belongs to the ten largest clones.

This clonotype was seen a few times. Its target antigen remains unknown. No base-level quality is on record; no much larger clone is a single base apart. PBMCs were isolated by Ficoll-Paque density gradient centrifugation. The sequence is built from TRBV6-5 and TRBJ2-5, with 9 bases aligning to TRBD2. The sequence was collected from a man between 18 and 29 years old who had mild COVID-19 (a few samples of this study predate the infection). The sample titles of this study are shuffled in the database, so cell type and time point are left out; the donor was told from shared clones. The sample comprised PBMCs or a T cell subset sorted from them (not recorded which). The nucleotide sequence is given as TGTGCCAGCAGTTACAACGGCGGGGGGGCCAAGACCCAGTACTTC. The translation is CASSYNGGGAKTQYF.